Below are 7 T cell receptor beta chains sequenced from a single sample in a study of shared T cell receptors in the human thymus. The repertoire was sequenced with immunoSEQ multiplex PCR; TCRdb's copy has only in-frame clones and lacks some. The table has more than 550,000 clones, approximately 87% seen once. The data were also submitted as part of a second study, on human thymus T cells.

Sequenced sample: thymocytes. The receptors come from a boy less than two years old with a congenital heart defect.

The chain joins TRBV7-9 to TRBJ2-1, with 7 bases matching TRBD2. CDR1 SEHNR and CDR2 FQNEAQ come from the germline V gene (reference sequence). The CDR3 contains 17 residues. J was trimmed by 5 bases and V by 1 base; bases with no gene match: 11. The CDR3 bases are TGTGCCAGCAGCTTAGACGTGGCGGGGGAGTTACACAATGAGCAGTTCTTC. Amino acid sequence: CASSLDVAGELHNEQFF.

A remark on this clone: This same CDR3 is encoded by further DNA sequences in the sample. The V gene is TRBV6-4, the J gene TRBJ1-6, with D possibly matching TRBD1 (6 bases). From germline, CDR1 is MRHNA and CDR2 SNTAGT. V was trimmed by 3 bases and J by 6 bases, leaving 12 bases between them. The CDR3 has 15 amino acids. The CDR3 DNA reads as TGTGCCAGCAGTGAGGACAGCCGGATTAATTCACCCCTCCACTTT. Its translation: CASSEDSRINSPLHF.

The V and J genes are TRBV4-1 and TRBJ2-2, with 9 bases identical to TRBD2. Losses at the gene ends were 1 base for V and 5 bases for J; bases not matched to a gene: 2. Germline V gene data show CDR1 as MGHRA and CDR2 as YSYEKL. The CDR3 is 15 amino acids. The CDR3 nucleotides read TGCGCCAGCAGCCAAGTTCTAGCGGGGACCGGGGAGCTGTTTTTT. It codes for CASSQVLAGTGELFF.

The V call is TRBV28, the J call TRBJ1-2; 9 positions agree with TRBD1. Germline values: CDR1 MDHEN, CDR2 SYDVKM. The CDR3 sequence is 14 residues long. V lost 7 bases and J lost 4; bases outside the gene matches: 7. The CDR3 is CASNLGTGPYGYTF. The CDR3 nucleotides read TGTGCCAGCAACCTCGGGACAGGGCCCTATGGCTACACCTTC.

The chain carries TRBV5-1 and TRBJ2-1, with D maybe TRBD1 (6 bases). The CDR3 contains 18 residues. Deletions cut 0 bases from V and 4 bases from J, with 20 bases between. CDR1 and CDR2 (germline): SGHRS, YFSETQ. The DNA for the CDR3 is TGCGCCAGCAGCTTGGTGATACGGATCGACAGGCCTTACAATGAGCAGTTCTTC. Residues: CASSLVIRIDRPYNEQFF.

The chain uses TRBV28 and TRBJ2-1; 14 positions match TRBD2. CDR3 size: 19 residues. Germline loops: CDR1 MDHEN, CDR2 SYDVKM. Unmatched junction bases numbered 10, after V lost 5 bases and J lost 1 base. The CDR3 sequence: CASSPTGLAGDTSYNEQFF. DNA for the CDR3: TGTGCCAGCAGTCCTACGGGACTAGCGGGGGATACTTCCTACAATGAGCAGTTCTTC.

The V and J genes are TRBV6-1 and TRBJ2-7; weak D call: TRBD1 (6 bases). The CDR3 runs to 15 residues. CDR1 and CDR2 (germline): MNHNS, SASEGT. The V end lost 0 bases, the J end lost 6 bases, and 15 bases lay between the germline ends. The CDR3 spells CASSEARHRVCEQYF. The CDR3 bases are TGTGCCAGCAGTGAAGCACGACACAGGGTTTGCGAGCAGTACTTC.